The 10 T cell receptor beta chains given below trace back to one sample, sequenced in a study of OX40 agonist ivuxolimab in advanced cancers. Data came from immunoSEQ multiplex PCR; TCRdb stores just in-frame clones and leaves some out. This table holds about 150,000 clones, about nine tenths found once. The source material was CD4+ or CD8+ T cells sorted from blood, sampled in a trial of the OX40 agonist ivuxolimab. The receptors originated from an adult with an advanced solid tumor such as melanoma, head and neck, liver or kidney cancer.

The chain has TRBV9 and TRBJ1-1; D call uncertain. V was cut by 0 bases and J by 4 bases, with 10 bases left in between. The CDR3 sequence is 14 residues long. Germline V gene sequence: CDR1 SGDLS, CDR2 YYNGEE. The CDR3 coding sequence is TGTGCCAGCAGCGTAGAGGGCAGGAGCACTGAAGCTTTCTTT. Amino acids: CASSVEGRSTEAFF. Complete variable domain (other parts from reference TRBV9 and TRBJ1-1): DSGVTQTPKHLITATGQRVTLRCSPRSGDLSVYWYQQSLDQGLQFLIQYYNGEERAKGNILERFSAQQFPDLHSELNLSSLELGDSALYFCASSVEGRSTEAFFGQGTRLTVV.

The V and J genes are TRBV5-1 and TRBJ2-1, with 7 nucleotides matching TRBD1. Germline lookup yields CDR1 SGHRS and CDR2 YFSETQ. V was pared by 3 bases and J by 10 bases, with 10 bases of the junction left unmatched. The CDR3 consists of 14 residues. CDR3 amino acids: CASSSLGGIGEQFF. CDR3 sequence (DNA): TGCGCCAGCAGCTCGTTAGGGGGCATCGGAGAGCAGTTCTTC.

The rearrangement links TRBV5-1 to TRBJ1-4; 9 positions match TRBD1. The CDR3 contains 15 residues. Trimming removed 2 bases from V and 8 bases from J; junction bases left unmatched: 7. CDR1 and CDR2 from the germline V gene are SGHRS and YFSETQ. The CDR3 sequence: CASSLWTGEGEKLFF. CDR3 in DNA: TGCGCCAGCAGCTTATGGACAGGGGAGGGGGAAAAACTGTTTTTT.

J is TRBJ1-3 and V is TRBV28, with a possible D match to TRBD1 (5 bases). CDR1 and CDR2 from the germline V gene are MDHEN and SYDVKM. The V end lost 8 bases, the J end lost 4 bases, and 24 bases lay between the germline ends. CDR3 length: 17 amino acids. The CDR3 reads CASETFKGRLSGNTIYF. The DNA of the CDR3 is TGTGCCAGCGAGACCTTTAAGGGGCGGCTGTCCGGAAACACCATATATTTT.

V usage is TRBV7-9 and J usage is TRBJ1-2; D unresolved. CDR3 length: 14 residues. V was shortened by 6 bases and J by 0 bases, with 11 bases between the two germline ends. CDR1 is SEHNR and CDR2 is FQNEAQ in the germline V gene (reference sequence). The CDR3 reads CASRATGSNYGYTF. As DNA, the CDR3 is TGTGCCAGCAGAGCGACCGGGTCTAACTATGGCTACACCTTC.

The rearrangement uses TRBV7-9 and TRBJ2-5, with D perhaps matching TRBD1 (5 bases). The CDR3 sequence is 14 residues long. V lost 0 bases to trimming and J lost 4 bases, with 9 bases between them. CDR1 is SEHNR and CDR2 is FQNEAQ in the germline V gene (reference sequence). CDR3 bases: TGTGCCAGCAGCTTAGCGGGGCTCGTAGAGACCCAGTACTTC. This gives the protein CASSLAGLVETQYF.

This chain uses TRBV28 with TRBJ2-1; D might be TRBD1 (6 bases). Between the trimmed V and J ends, which lost 4 bases and 10 bases, there was a span of 17 bases. Germline V gene data show CDR1 as MDHEN and CDR2 as SYDVKM. The CDR3 covers 14 residues. As DNA, the CDR3 is TGTGCCAGCAGTTCCCCGACAGGCCTGAGGGAGCAGTTCTTC. Amino acids: CASSSPTGLREQFF.

CDR3 sequence reads: CASSINGLAGSDTGELFF. CDR3 nucleotides: TGTGCCAGCTCCATAAATGGACTAGCGGGATCCGACACCGGGGAGCTGTTTTTT. The gene calls are TRBV11-2 and TRBJ2-2, with TRBD2 identical over 12 bases. Per the germline V gene, CDR1 is SGHAT and CDR2 is FQNNGV. The CDR3 is 18 amino acids. J gave up 3 bases and V 8 bases, and 13 bases lay outside the gene matches. Using reference TRBV11-2 and TRBJ2-2 for the parts outside the CDR3, the full variable domain is EAGVAQSPRYKIIEKRQSVAFWCNPISGHATLYWYQQILGQGPKLLIQFQNNGVVDDSQLPKDRFSAERLKGVDSTLKIQPAKLEDSAVYLCASSINGLAGSDTGELFFGEGSRLTVL.

The gene calls are TRBV7-2 and TRBJ2-1; 8 bases are shared with TRBD2. This CDR3 spans 13 amino acids. The trim removed 3 bases at V and 10 bases at J, leaving 5 bases unmatched. The germline gives CDR1 SGHTA, CDR2 FQGNSA. This chain's CDR3 is CASSFREGREQFF. The CDR3 DNA follows: TGTGCCAGCAGCTTCCGGGAGGGCCGGGAGCAGTTCTTC.

The rearrangement links TRBV14 to TRBJ2-1; 10 bases line up with TRBD2. In germline, CDR1 is SGHDN, CDR2 FVKESK. There are 16 residues in the CDR3. V shed 3 bases, J shed 4 bases, and the junction held 6 bases outside the gene matches. Here the CDR3 reads CASSQGGLASYNEQFF. The CDR3 nucleotides are TGTGCCAGCAGCCAGGGGGGACTAGCGTCTTACAATGAGCAGTTCTTC.